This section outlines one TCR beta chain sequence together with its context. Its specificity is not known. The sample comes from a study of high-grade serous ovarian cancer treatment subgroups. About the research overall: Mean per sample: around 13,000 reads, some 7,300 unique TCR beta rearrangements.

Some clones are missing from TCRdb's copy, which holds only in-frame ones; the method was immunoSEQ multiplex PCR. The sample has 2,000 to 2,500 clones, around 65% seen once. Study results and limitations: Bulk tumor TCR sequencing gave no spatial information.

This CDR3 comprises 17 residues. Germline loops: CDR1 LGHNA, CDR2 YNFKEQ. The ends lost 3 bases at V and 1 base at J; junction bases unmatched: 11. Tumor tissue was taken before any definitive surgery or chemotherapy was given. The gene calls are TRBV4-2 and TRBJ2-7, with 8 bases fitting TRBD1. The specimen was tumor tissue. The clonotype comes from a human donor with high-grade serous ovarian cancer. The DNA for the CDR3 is TGTGCCAGCAGCCAGGAGATTGGACAGGGTCTTTCCTACGAGCAGTACTTC. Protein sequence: CASSQEIGQGLSYEQYF.